The T cell receptor (beta chain) under discussion was sequenced for a study of blood T cell repertoires in COVID-19 (dated by TCRdb to between 2020 and 2021). Regarding the research as a whole: Samples from collaborators originated in the United States, Italy and Spain and spanned both the acute and convalescent phases of COVID-19. The prospective study material was composed of cDNA or gDNA derived from T cells, B-cell-depleted T cells, or PBMCs. Subjects who had been exposed to COVID-19, were actively infected with it, or had recovered from it provided the deeply sampled blood TCRbeta repertoires that made up the dataset. The repertoires were released in a freely available public database intended as a resource for research on the immune response to SARS-CoV-2. Samples came from the ongoing ImmuneRACE study (first 160 participants) plus 1,254 subjects from 6 global collaborators. Nearly every sample came with metadata listing a de-identified subject ID, COVID-19 status, age in years and sex. HLA class I and class II types, where available, came from metadata supplied by the sample provider rather than from assay-based typing.

Sequences LNHDA (CDR1) and SQIVND (CDR2) are obtained from the germline V gene (reference sequence). The CDR3 runs 13 residues from the cysteine to the phenylalanine. The read is trimmed to its CDR3 DNA, 39 bases read in frame from base 1. V loses 7 bases, J loses 3 bases, and the germline ends lie 11 bases apart. TCRbeta CDR3 regions were amplified from genomic DNA by means of the immunoSEQ Assay, a bias-controlled multiplex PCR. Per the original workflow: The number of nucleated cells in each sample was estimated by amplification of reference gene primers within the assay. To quantify the absolute abundance of each unique TCRbeta CDR3 rearrangement, sequence reads were collapsed and filtered. Productive Simpson clonality was computed per sample as the square root of Simpson's diversity index over productive rearrangements. TCRdb carries this immuneACCESS record with in-frame sequences only. Its versions omit some clonotypes, under half of them owing to an unresolved V gene in the studies checked, with the rest unexplained. V, J and clone size are those of that table, while D and trimming were read from the DNA. The sample table records approximately 170,000 clones; 89% of these occur just once. Approximately 2% of the sample lies in the top ten.

A second Seattle source provided samples from volunteer blood donors who had recovered from COVID-19. The collaborating institutions used their own protocols to collect whole blood in K2EDTA tubes. For TCRbeta analysis, collaborator samples were shipped as frozen whole blood, as isolated PBMCs, or as DNA extracted from either sample type. Of note for this clone: This receptor's antigen is unknown. No base-level quality is on record; no much larger clone is a single base apart.

Overall study outcomes, separate from this receptor: How much clinical and demographic metadata was included differed by source and by participant, and the metadata was provided uncurated.

The TCR originated in a man aged 18 to 30 who had recovered from COVID-19. The receptor chain draws on TRBV19 and TRBJ2-3; TRBD2 is possibly the D segment (6 matching bases). The source material was peripheral blood. The DNA reads TGTGCCAGTAACGAGCGGGTAACAGATACGCAGTATTTT. Translation gives CASNERVTDTQYF.